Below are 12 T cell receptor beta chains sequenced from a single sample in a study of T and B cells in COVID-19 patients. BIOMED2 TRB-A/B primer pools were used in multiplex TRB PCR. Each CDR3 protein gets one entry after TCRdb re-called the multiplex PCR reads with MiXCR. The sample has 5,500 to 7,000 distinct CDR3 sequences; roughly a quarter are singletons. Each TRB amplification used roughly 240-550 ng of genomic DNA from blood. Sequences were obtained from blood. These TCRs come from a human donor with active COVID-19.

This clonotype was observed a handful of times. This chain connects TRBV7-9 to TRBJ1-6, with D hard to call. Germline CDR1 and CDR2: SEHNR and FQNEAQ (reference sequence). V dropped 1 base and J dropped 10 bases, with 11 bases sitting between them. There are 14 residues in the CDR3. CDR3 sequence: CASSLEIGRSPLHF. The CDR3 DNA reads TGTGCCAGCAGCTTAGAGATTGGAAGATCACCCCTCCACTTT.

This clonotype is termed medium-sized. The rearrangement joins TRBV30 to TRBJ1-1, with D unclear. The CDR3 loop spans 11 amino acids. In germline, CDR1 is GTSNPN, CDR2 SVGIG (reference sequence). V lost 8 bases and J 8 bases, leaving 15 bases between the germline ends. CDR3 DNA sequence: TGTGCCGGTGGAGTAGGGAGGGAAGCTTTCTTT. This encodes CAGGVGREAFF.

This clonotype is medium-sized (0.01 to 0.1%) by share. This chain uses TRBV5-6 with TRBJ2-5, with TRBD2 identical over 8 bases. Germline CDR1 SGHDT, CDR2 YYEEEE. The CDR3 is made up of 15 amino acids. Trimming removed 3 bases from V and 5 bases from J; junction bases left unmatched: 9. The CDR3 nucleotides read TGTGCCAGCAGCTCGACTAGCGAGGGGGTGGAGACCCAGTACTTC. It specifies CASSSTSEGVETQYF. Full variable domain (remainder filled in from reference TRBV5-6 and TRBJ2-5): DAGVTQSPTHLIKTRGQQVTLRCSPKSGHDTVSWYQQALGQGPQFIFQYYEEEERQRGNFPDRFSGHQFPNYSSELNVNALLLGDSALYLCASSSTSEGVETQYFGPGTRLLVL.

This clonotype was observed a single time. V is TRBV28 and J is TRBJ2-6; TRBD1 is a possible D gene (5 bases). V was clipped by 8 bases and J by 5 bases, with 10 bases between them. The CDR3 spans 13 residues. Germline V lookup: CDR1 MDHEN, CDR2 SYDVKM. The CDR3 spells CASQGNWANVLTF. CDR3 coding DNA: TGTGCCAGCCAGGGAAACTGGGCCAACGTCCTGACTTTC.

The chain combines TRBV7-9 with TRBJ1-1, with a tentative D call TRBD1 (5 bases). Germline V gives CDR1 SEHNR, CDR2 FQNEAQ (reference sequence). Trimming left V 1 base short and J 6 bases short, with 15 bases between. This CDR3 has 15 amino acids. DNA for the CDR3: TGTGCCAGCAGCTTAGATTACGGGGGTTTGGCTGAAGCTTTCTTT. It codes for CASSLDYGGLAEAFF. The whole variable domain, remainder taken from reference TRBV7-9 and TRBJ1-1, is DTGVSQNPRHKITKRGQNVTFRCDPISEHNRLYWYRQTLGQGPEFLTYFQNEAQLEKSRLLSDRFSAERPKGSFSTLEIQRTEQGDSAMYLCASSLDYGGLAEAFFGQGTRLTVV.

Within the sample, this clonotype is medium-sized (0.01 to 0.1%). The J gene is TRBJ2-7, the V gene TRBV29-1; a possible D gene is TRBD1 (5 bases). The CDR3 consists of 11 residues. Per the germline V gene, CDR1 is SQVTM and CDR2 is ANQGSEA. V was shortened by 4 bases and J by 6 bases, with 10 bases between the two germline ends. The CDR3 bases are TGCAGCGTTGTAAAGGGGTCCGAGCAGTACTTC. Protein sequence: CSVVKGSEQYF.

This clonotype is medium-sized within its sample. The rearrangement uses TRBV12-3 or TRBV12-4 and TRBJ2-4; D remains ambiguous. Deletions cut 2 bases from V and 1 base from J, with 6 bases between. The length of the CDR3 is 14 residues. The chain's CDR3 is CASSLLDAKNIQYF. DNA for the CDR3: TGTGCCAGCAGTTTACTGGACGCCAAAAACATTCAGTACTTC.

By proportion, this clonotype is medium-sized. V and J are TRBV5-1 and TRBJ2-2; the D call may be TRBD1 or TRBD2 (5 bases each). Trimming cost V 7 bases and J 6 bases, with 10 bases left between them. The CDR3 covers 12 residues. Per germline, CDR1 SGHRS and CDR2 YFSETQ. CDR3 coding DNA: TGCGCCAGCGGGGGTTCCCCCGGGGAGCTGTTTTTT. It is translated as CASGGSPGELFF. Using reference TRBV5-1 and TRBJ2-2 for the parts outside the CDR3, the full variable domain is KAGVTQTPRYLIKTRGQQVTLSCSPISGHRSVSWYQQTPGQGLQFLFEYFSETQRNKGNFPGRFSGRQFSNSRSEMNVSTLELGDSALYLCASGGSPGELFFGEGSRLTVL.

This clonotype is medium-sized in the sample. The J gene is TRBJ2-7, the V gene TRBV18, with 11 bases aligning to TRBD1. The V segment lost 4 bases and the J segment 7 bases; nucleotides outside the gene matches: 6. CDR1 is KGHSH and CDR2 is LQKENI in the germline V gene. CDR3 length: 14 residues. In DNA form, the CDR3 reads TGTGCCAGCTCACTTGGACAGGGGGCGAGTGAGCAGTACTTC. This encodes CASSLGQGASEQYF.

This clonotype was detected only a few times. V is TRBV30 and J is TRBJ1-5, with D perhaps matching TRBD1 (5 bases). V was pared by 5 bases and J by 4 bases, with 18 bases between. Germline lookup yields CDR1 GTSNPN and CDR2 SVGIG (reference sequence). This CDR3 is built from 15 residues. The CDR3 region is CAWAQGLAFNQPQHF. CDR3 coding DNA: TGTGCCTGGGCCCAGGGACTAGCCTTTAATCAGCCCCAGCATTTT.

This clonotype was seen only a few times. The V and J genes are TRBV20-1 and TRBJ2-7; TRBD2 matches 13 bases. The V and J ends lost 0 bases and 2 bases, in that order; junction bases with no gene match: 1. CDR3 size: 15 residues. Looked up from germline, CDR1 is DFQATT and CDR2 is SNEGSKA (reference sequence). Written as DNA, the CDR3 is TGCAGTGCTAGAGAGGGGACTAGCGGGGCCTACGAGCAGTACTTC. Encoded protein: CSAREGTSGAYEQYF.

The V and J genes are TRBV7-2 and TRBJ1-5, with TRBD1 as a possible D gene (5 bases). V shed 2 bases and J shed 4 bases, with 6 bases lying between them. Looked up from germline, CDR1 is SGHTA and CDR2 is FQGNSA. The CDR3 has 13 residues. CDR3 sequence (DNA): TGTGCCAGCAGCTTATGGGGGAATCAGCCCCAGCATTTT. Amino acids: CASSLWGNQPQHF.